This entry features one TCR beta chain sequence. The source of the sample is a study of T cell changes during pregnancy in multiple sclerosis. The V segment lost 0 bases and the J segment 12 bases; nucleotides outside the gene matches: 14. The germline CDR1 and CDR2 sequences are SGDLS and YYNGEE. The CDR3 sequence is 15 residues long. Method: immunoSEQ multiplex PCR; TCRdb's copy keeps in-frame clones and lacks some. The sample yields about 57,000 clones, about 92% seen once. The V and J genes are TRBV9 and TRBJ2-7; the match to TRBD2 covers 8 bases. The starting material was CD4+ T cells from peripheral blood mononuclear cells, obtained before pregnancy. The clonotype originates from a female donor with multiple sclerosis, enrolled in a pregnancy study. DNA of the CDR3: TGTGCCAGCAGCGTAGGAGGTAGCGGGGAATCTCCGCGGTACTTC. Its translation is CASSVGGSGESPRYF.